This T cell receptor (beta chain) was observed in a study of CD8 T cells in ankylosing spondylitis. TCRdb ran MiXCR on the 5' RACE reads and lists one entry per CDR3 protein. The sample includes tens of thousands of distinct CDR3 sequences, roughly a sixth of them seen just once. This CDR3 has 14 amino acids. From germline, CDR1 is SGHRS and CDR2 YFSETQ. V was clipped by 0 bases and J by 3 bases, with 8 bases between them. The V gene is TRBV5-1, the J gene TRBJ2-3; D call uncertain. Sequenced material: blood. This clonotype was obtained from a male donor with ankylosing spondylitis or in good health (not recorded which). The CDR3 here is CASSLGRTTDTQYF. The CDR3 DNA follows: TGCGCCAGCAGCTTGGGGCGAACGACAGATACGCAGTATTTT.